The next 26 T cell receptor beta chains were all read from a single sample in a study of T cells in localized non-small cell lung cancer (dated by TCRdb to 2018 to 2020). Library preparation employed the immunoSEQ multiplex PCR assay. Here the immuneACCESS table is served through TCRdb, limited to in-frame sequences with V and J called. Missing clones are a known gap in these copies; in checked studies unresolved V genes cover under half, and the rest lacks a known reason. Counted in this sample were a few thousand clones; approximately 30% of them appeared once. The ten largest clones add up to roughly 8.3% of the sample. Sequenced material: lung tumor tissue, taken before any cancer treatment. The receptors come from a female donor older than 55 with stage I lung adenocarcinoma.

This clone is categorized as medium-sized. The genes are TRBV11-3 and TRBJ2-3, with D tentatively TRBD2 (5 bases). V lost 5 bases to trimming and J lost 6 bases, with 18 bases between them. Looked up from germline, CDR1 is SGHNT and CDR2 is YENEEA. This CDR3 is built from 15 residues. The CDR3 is CASSPGLNLRDTQYF. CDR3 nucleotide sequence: TGTGCCAGCAGCCCCGGACTCAACTTGAGGGATACGCAGTATTTT.

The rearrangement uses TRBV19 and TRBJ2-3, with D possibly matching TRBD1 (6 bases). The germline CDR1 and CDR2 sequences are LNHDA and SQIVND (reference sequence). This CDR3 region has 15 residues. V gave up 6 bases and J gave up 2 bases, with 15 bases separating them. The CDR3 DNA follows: TGTGCCAGTAGGCCTTTACAGGGCCACACAGATACGCAGTATTTT. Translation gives CASRPLQGHTDTQYF. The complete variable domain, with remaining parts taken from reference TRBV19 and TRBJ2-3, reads DGGITQSPKYLFRKEGQNVTLSCEQNLNHDAMYWYRQDPGQGLRLIYYSQIVNDFQKGDIAEGYSVSREKKESFPLTVTSAQKNPTAFYLCASRPLQGHTDTQYFGPGTRLTVL.

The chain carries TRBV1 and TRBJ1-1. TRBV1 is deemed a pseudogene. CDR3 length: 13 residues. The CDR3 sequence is CASSIPGNTEAFF. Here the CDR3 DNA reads TGCGCCAGCAGCATTCCCGGGAACACTGAAGCTTTCTTT.

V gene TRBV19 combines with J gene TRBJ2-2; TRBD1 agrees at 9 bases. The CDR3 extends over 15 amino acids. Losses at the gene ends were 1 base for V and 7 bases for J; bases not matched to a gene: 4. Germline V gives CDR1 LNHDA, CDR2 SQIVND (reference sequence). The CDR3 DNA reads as TGTGCCAGTAGTATAGCGGGACAGGGCGTCGGGGAGCTGTTTTTT. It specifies CASSIAGQGVGELFF.

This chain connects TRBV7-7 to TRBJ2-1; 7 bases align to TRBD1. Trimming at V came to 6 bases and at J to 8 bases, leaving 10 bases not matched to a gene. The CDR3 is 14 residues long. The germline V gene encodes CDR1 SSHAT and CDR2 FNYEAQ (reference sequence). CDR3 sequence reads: CASRPSNRGDEQFF. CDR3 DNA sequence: TGTGCCAGCAGGCCGAGCAACAGGGGCGATGAGCAGTTCTTC.

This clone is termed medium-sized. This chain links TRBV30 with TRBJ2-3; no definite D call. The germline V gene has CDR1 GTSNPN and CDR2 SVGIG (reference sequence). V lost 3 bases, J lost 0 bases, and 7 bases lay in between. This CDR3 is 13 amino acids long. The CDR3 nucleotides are TGTGCCTGGAGGAGCGAAAGCACAGATACGCAGTATTTT. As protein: CAWRSESTDTQYF.

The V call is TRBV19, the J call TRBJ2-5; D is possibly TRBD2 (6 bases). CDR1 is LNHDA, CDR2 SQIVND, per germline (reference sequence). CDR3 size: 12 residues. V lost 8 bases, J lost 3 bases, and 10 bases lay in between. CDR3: CASRGIEETQYF. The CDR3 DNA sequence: TGTGCCAGTCGGGGGATCGAAGAGACCCAGTACTTC.

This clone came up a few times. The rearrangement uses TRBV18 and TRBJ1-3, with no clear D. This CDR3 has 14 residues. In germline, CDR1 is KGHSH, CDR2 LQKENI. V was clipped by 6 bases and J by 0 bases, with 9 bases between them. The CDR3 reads CASSSSGSGNTIYF. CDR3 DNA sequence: TGTGCCAGCTCTTCCAGTGGCTCTGGAAACACCATATATTTT. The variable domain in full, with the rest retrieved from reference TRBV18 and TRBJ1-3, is NAGVMQNPRHLVRRRGQEARLRCSPMKGHSHVYWYRQLPEEGLKFMVYLQKENIIDESGMPKERFSAEFPKEGPSILRIQQVVRGDSAAYFCASSSSGSGNTIYFGEGSWLTVV.

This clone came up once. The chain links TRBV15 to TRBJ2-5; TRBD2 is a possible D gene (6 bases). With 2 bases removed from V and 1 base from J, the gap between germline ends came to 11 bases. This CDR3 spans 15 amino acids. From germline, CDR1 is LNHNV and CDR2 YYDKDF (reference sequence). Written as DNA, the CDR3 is TGTGCCACCAGCAGAACCTCTAGCGCCCAAGAGACCCAGTACTTC. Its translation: CATSRTSSAQETQYF.

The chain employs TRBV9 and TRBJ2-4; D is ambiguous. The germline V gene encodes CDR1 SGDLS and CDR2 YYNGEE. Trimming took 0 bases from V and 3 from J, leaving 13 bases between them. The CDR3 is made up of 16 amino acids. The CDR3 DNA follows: TGTGCCAGCAGCGTAGGGGTCAACCGACTCAAAAACATTCAGTACTTC. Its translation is CASSVGVNRLKNIQYF.

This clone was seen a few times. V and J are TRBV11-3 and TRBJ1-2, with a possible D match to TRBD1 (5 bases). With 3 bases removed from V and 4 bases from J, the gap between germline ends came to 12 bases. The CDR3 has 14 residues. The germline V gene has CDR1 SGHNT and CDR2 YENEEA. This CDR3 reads CASSLSDSLYGYTF. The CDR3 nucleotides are TGTGCCAGCAGCTTGAGTGACAGCCTCTATGGCTACACCTTC.

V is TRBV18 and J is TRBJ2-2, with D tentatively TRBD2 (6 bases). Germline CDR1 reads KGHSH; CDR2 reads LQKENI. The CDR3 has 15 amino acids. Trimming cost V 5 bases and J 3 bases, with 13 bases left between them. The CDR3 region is CASSGIAEHTGELFF. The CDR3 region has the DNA TGTGCCAGCTCAGGGATAGCGGAGCACACCGGGGAGCTGTTTTTT.

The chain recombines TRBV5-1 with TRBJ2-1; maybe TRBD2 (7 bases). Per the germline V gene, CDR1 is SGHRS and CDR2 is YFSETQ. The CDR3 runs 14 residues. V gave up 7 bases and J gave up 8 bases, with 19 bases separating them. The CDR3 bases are TGCGCCAGCGCTGGGGGAGGGGGTGGCGATGAGCAGTTCTTC. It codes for CASAGGGGGDEQFF. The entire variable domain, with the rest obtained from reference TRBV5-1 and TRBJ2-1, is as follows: KAGVTQTPRYLIKTRGQQVTLSCSPISGHRSVSWYQQTPGQGLQFLFEYFSETQRNKGNFPGRFSGRQFSNSRSEMNVSTLELGDSALYLCASAGGGGGDEQFFGPGTRLTVL.

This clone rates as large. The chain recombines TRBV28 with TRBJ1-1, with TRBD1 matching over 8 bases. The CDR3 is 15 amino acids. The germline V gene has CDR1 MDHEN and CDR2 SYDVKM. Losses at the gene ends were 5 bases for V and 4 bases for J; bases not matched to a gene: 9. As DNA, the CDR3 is TGTGCCAGCAGTCCGGCGGGGACAGGATCCACTGAAGCTTTCTTT. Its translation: CASSPAGTGSTEAFF.

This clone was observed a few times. In nucleotides, the CDR3 is TGTGCCAGCAGTTCACAGGGGTACGGAAACACCATATATTTT. Translated: CASSSQGYGNTIYF. J is TRBJ1-3 and V is TRBV6-8, with 7 nucleotides matching TRBD1. CDR1 is MNHGY, CDR2 SAAAGT, per germline. V lost 4 bases and J lost 4; bases outside the gene matches: 4. The CDR3 covers 14 residues.

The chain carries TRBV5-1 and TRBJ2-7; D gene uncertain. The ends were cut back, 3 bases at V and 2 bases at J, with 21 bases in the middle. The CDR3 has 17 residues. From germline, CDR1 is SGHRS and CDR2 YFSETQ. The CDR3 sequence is CASSSPRGQVNPYEQYF. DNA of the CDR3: TGCGCCAGCAGCTCCCCGAGAGGCCAGGTAAATCCCTACGAGCAGTACTTC.

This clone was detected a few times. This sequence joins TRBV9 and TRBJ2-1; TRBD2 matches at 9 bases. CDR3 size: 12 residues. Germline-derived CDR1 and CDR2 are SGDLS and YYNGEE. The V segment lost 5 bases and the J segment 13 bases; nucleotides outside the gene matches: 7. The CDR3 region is CASSEERGEQFF. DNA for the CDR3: TGTGCCAGCAGTGAAGAGCGGGGGGAACAGTTCTTC.

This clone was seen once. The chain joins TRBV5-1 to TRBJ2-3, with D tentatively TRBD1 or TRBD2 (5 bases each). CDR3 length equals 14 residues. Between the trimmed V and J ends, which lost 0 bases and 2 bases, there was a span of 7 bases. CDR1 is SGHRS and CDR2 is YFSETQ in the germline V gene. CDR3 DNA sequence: TGCGCCAGCAGCTTGGGGGACCCCACAGATACGCAGTATTTT. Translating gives CASSLGDPTDTQYF.

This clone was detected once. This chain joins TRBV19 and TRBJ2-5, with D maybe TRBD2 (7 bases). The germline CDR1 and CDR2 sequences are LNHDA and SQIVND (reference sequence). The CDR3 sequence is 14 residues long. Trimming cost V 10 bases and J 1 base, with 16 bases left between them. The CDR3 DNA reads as TGTGCCACCGCAGGGGCGGGAGTCCAAGAGACCCAGTACTTC. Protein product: CATAGAGVQETQYF. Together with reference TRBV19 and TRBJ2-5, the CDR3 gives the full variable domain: DGGITQSPKYLFRKEGQNVTLSCEQNLNHDAMYWYRQDPGQGLRLIYYSQIVNDFQKGDIAEGYSVSREKKESFPLTVTSAQKNPTAFYLCATAGAGVQETQYFGPGTRLLVL.

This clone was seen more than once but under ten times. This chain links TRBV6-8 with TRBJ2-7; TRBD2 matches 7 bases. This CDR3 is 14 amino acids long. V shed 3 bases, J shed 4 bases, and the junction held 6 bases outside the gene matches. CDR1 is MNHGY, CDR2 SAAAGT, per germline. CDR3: CASSYGGGGYEQYF. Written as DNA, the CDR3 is TGTGCCAGCAGTTATGGGGGGGGAGGATACGAGCAGTACTTC.

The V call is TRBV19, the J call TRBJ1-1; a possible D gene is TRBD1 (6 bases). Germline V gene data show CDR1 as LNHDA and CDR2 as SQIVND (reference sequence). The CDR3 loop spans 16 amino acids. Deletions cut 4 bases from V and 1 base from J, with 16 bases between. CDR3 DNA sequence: TGTGCCAGTAGTACCCTAAAGGGGGGAAGGAACACTGAAGCTTTCTTT. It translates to CASSTLKGGRNTEAFF.

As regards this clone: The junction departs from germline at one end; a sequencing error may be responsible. The CDR3 DNA is TGTGCCAGCAGTGTAGGTCTTGAACGAAATCAGCCCCAGCATTTT. The encoded protein is CASSVGLERNQPQHF. The chain links TRBV9 to TRBJ1-5, with D uncertain. The length of the CDR3 is 15 residues. CDR1 is SGDLS and CDR2 is YYNGEE in the germline V gene. The full variable domain, its missing parts supplied by reference TRBV9 and TRBJ1-5, is DSGVTQTPKHLITATGQRVTLRCSPRSGDLSVYWYQQSLDQGLQFLIQYYNGEERAKGNILERFSAQQFPDLHSELNLSSLELGDSALYFCASSVGLERNQPQHFGDGTRLSIL.

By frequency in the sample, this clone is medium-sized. The CDR3 sequence: CASSEGRGDTQYF. The sequenced part of the CDR3 DNA is TGTGCCAGCAGTGAAGGTAGAGGAGATACGCAGTAT. This chain links TRBV6-1 with TRBJ2-3; D is ambiguous. From the germline J gene comes the end of the CDR3, since the read stops 1 residue before it. The CDR3 extends over 13 amino acids. V lost 1 base, J lost 5 bases, and 7 bases lay in between. CDR1 and CDR2 from the germline V gene are MNHNS and SASEGT.

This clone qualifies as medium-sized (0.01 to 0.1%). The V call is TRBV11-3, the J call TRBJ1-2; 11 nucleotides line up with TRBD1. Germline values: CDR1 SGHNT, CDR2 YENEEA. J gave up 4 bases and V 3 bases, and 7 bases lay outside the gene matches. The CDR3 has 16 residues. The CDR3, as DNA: TGTGCCAGCAGCTTCCGGACAGGGGGCTCCTTCTATGGCTACACCTTC. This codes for CASSFRTGGSFYGYTF.

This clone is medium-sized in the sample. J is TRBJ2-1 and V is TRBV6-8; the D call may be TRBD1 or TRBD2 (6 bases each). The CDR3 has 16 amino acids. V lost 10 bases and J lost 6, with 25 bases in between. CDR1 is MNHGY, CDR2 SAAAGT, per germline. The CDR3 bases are TGTGCCACGGGGGCGACTGGGGCGCCTCTACCCAATGAGCAGTTCTTC. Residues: CATGATGAPLPNEQFF.

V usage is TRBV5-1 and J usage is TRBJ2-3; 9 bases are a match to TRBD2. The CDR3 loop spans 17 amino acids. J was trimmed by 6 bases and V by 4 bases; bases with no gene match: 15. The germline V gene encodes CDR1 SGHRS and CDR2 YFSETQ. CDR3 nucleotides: TGCGCCAGCAGCCACCTACGGGGGCGGGAGGGCTCGGATACGCAGTATTTT. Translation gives CASSHLRGREGSDTQYF.